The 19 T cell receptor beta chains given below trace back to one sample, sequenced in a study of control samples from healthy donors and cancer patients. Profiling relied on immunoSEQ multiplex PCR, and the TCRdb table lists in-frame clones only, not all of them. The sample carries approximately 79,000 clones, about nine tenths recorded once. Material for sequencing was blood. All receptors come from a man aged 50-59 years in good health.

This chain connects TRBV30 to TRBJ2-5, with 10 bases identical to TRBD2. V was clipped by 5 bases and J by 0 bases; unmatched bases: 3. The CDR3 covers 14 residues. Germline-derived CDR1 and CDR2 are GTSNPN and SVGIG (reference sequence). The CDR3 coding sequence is TGTGCCTGGTCTAGCGGGAGATACCAAGAGACCCAGTACTTC. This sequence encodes CAWSSGRYQETQYF.

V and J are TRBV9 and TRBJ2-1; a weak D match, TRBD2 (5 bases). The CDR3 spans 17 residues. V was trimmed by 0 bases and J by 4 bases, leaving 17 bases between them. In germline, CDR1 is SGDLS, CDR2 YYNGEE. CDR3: CASSVDPFEGRYNEQFF. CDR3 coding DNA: TGTGCCAGCAGCGTAGACCCTTTCGAGGGTCGTTACAATGAGCAGTTCTTC.

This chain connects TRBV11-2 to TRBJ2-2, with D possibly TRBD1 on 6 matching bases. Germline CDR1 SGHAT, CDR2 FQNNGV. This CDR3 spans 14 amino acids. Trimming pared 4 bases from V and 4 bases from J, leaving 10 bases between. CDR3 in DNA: TGTGCCAGCAGCTCGAACAGGGCCACCGGGGAGCTGTTTTTT. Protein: CASSSNRATGELFF.

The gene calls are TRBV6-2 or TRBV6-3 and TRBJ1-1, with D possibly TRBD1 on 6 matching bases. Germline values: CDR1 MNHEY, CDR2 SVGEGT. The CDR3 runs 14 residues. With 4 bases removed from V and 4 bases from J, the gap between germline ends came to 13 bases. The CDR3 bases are TGTGCCAGCAGTTTCCCGGGAGGGGGCACTGAAGCTTTCTTT. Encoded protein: CASSFPGGGTEAFF.

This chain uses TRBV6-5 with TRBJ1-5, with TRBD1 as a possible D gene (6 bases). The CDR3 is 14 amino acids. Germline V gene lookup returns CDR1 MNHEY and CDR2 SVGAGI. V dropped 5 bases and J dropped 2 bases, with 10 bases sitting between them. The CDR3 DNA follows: TGTGCCAGCAGTCCCCACAGGGGCAATCAGCCCCAGCATTTT. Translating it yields CASSPHRGNQPQHF.

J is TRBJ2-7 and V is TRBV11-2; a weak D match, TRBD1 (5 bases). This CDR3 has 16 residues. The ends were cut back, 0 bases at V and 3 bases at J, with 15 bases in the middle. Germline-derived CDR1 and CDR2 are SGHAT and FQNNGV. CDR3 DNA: TGTGCCAGCAGCTTAGATGGACACACAGAAGGCTACGAGCAGTACTTC. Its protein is CASSLDGHTEGYEQYF.

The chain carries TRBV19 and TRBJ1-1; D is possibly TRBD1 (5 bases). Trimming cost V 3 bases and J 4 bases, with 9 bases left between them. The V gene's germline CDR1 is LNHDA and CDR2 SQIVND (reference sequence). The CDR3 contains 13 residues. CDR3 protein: CASSINRITEAFF. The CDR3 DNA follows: TGTGCCAGTAGTATCAACAGGATCACTGAAGCTTTCTTT.

The CDR3 is CASSLSGVRGYHEQFF. CDR3 coding DNA: TGTGCCAGCAGTTTATCGGGGGTGAGGGGATACCATGAGCAGTTCTTC. The chain uses TRBV27 and TRBJ2-1; TRBD1 or TRBD2 may be the D gene (5 bases each). The CDR3 is 16 amino acids. Germline assignment: CDR1 MNHEY and CDR2 SMNVEV (reference sequence). The ends were cut back, 0 bases at V and 8 bases at J, with 17 bases in the middle.

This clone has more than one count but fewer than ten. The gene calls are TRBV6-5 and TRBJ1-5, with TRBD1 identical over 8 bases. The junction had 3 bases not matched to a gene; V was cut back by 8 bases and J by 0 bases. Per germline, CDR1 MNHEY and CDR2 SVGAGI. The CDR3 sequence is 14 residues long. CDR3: CASRDRNSNQPQHF. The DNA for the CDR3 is TGTGCCAGCCGGGACAGGAATAGCAATCAGCCCCAGCATTTT.

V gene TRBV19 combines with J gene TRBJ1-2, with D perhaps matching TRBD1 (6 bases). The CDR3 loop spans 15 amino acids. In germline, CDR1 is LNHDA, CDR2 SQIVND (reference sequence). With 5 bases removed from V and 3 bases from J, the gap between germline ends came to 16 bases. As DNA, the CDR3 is TGTGCCAGTAGTTTCAGAACAGGGCCCTACTATGGCTACACCTTC. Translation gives CASSFRTGPYYGYTF.

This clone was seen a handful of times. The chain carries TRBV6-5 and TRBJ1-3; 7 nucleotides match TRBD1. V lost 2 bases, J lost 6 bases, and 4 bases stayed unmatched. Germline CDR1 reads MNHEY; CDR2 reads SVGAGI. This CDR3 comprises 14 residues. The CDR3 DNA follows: TGTGCCAGCAGTTACAACAGGGGTTCAAACACCATATATTTT. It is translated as CASSYNRGSNTIYF.

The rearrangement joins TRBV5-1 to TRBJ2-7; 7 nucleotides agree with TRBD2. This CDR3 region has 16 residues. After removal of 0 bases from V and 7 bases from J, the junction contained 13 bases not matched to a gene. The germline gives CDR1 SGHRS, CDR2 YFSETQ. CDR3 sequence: CASSLASPAGPLEQYF. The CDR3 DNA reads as TGCGCCAGCAGCTTGGCCAGTCCAGCGGGGCCACTAGAGCAGTACTTC.

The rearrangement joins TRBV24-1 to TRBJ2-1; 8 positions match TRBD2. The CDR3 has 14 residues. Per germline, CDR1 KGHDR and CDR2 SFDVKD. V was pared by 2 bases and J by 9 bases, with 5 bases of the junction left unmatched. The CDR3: CATSDSLGLGEQFF. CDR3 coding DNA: TGTGCCACCAGTGATTCCCTGGGACTAGGTGAGCAGTTCTTC.

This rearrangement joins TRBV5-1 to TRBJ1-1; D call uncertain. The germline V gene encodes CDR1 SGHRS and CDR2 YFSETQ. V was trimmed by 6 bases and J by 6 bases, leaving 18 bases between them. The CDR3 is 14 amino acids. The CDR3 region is CASTIEPLRAEAFF. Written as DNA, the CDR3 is TGCGCCAGCACCATCGAGCCTTTGCGGGCTGAAGCTTTCTTT.

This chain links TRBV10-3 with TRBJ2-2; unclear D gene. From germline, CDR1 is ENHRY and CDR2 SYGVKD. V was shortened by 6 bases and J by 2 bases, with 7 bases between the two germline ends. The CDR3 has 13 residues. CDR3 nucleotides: TGTGCCATCAGCCAAGCAAACACCGGGGAGCTGTTTTTT. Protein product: CAISQANTGELFF.

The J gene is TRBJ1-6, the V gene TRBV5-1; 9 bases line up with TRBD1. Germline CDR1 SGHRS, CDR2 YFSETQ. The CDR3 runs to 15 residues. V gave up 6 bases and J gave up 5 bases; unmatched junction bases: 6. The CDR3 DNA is TGCGCCAGCAAAGGACAGGGGACTGATAATTCACCCCTCCACTTT. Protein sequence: CASKGQGTDNSPLHF.

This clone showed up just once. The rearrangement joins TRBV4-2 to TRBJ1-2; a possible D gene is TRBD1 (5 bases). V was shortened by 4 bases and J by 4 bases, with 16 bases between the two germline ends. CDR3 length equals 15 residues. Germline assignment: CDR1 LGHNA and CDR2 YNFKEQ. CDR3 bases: TGTGCCAGCAGCCGGGGGGGAGAGGGCGCCTATGGCTACACCTTC. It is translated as CASSRGGEGAYGYTF.

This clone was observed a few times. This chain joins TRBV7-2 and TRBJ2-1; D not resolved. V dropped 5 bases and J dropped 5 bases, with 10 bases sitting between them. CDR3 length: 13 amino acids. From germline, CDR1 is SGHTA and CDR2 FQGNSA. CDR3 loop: CASSPYDHNEQFF. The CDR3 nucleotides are TGTGCCAGCAGCCCATATGACCACAATGAGCAGTTCTTC.

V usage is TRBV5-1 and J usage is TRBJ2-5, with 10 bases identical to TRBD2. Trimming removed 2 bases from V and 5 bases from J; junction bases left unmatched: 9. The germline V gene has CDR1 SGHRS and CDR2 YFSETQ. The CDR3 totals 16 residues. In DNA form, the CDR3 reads TGCGCCAGCAGCTTTTCGCGAGCGGGGGGGAGCGAGACCCAGTACTTC. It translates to CASSFSRAGGSETQYF.